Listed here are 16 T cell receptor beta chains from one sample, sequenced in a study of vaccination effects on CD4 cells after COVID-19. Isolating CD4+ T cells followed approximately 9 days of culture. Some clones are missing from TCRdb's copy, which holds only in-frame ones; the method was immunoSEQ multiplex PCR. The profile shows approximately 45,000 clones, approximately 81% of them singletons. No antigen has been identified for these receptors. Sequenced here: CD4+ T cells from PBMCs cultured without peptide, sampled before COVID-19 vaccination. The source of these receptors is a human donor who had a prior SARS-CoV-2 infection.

In nucleotides, the CDR3 is TGTGCCAGCCACAGGGGGCGGCAAACGACCGGGGAGCTGTTTTTT. This sequence encodes CASHRGRQTTGELFF. The V gene is TRBV11-2, the J gene TRBJ2-2, with TRBD1 matching 9 bases. The junction had 9 bases not matched to a gene; V was cut back by 8 bases and J by 5 bases. Germline values: CDR1 SGHAT, CDR2 FQNNGV. The CDR3 consists of 15 residues.

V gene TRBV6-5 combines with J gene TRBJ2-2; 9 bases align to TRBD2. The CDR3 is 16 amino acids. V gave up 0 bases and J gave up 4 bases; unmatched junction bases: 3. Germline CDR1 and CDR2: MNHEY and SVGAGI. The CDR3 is CASSYSAGGVTGELFF. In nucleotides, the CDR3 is TGTGCCAGCAGTTACTCGGCGGGAGGGGTCACCGGGGAGCTGTTTTTT.

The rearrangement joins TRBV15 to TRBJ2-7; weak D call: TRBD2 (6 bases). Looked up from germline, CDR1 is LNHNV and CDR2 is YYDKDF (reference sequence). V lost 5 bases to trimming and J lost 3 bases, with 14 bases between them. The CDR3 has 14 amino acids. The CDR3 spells CATSSAGYGYEQYF. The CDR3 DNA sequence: TGTGCCACCAGCTCCGCGGGGTATGGCTACGAGCAGTACTTC.

CDR3 amino acids: CASSFGGSRQDTQYF. DNA of the CDR3: TGTGCCAGCAGCTTCGGGGGGAGCAGGCAAGATACGCAGTATTTT. V and J are TRBV7-9 and TRBJ2-3, with 7 bases aligning to TRBD2. V trimming: 3 bases; J trimming: 5 bases; junction bases outside the gene matches: 8. CDR3 size: 15 residues. The germline CDR1 and CDR2 sequences are SEHNR and FQNEAQ (reference sequence).

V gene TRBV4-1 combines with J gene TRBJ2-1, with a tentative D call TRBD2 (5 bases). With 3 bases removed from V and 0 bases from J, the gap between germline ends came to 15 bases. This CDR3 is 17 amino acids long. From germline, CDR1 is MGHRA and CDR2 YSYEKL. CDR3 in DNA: TGCGCCAGCAGCCACTCAATAGCGCTCCACTCCTACAATGAGCAGTTCTTC. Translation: CASSHSIALHSYNEQFF.

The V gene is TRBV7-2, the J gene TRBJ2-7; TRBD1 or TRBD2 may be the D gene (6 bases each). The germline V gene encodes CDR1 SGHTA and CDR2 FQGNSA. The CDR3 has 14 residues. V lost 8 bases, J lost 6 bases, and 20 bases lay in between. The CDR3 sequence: CASLSSPGAGEQYF. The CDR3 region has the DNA TGTGCCAGCCTCTCCTCGCCGGGGGCGGGCGAGCAGTACTTC.

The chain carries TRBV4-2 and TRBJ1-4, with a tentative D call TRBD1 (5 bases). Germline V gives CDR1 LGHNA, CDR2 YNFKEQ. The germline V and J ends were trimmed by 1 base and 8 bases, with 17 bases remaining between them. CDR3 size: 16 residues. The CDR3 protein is CASSQGRSGRREKLFF. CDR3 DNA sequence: TGTGCCAGCAGCCAAGGTCGTTCAGGGCGGCGGGAAAAACTGTTTTTT.

CDR3 amino acids: CASSYSTEDEQFF. DNA of the CDR3: TGTGCCAGCAGTTACTCTACAGAAGATGAGCAGTTCTTC. The chain couples TRBV6-5 to TRBJ2-1; D is undetermined. The CDR3 consists of 13 residues. Germline loops: CDR1 MNHEY, CDR2 SVGAGI. Trimming took off 0 bases at V and 8 bases at J, with 8 bases between the two ends.

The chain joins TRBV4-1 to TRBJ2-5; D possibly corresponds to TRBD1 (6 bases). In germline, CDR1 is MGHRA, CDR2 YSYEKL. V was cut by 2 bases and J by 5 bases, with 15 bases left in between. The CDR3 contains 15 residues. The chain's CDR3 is CASSQPGQPFETQYF. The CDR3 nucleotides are TGCGCCAGCAGCCAACCCGGACAGCCTTTCGAGACCCAGTACTTC.

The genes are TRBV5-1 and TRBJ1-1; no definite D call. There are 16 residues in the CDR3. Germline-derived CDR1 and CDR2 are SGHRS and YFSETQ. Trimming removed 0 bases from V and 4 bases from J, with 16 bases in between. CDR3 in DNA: TGCGCCAGCAGCTTGGGGGTCGGGCAGGCGAGCACTGAAGCTTTCTTT. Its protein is CASSLGVGQASTEAFF.

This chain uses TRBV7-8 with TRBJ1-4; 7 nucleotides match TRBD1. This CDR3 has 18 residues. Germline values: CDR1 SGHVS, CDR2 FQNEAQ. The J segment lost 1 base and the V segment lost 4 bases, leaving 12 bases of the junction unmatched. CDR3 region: CASSSSFRGTVTNEKLFF. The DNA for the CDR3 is TGTGCCAGCAGCTCCAGTTTCCGAGGGACAGTAACTAATGAAAAACTGTTTTTT.

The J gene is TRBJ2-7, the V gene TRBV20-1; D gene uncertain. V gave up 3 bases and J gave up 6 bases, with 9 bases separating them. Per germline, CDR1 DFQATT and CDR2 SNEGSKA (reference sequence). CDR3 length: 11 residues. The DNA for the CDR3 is TGCAGTGCTAGGCGTTACCGCGAGCAGTACTTC. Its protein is CSARRYREQYF.

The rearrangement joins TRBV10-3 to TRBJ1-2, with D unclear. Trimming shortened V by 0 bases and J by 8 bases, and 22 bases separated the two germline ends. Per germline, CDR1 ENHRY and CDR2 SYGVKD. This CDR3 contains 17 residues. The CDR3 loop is CAISESAGRGRAHGYTF. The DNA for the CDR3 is TGTGCCATCAGTGAGTCGGCTGGTCGTGGACGGGCTCACGGCTACACCTTC.

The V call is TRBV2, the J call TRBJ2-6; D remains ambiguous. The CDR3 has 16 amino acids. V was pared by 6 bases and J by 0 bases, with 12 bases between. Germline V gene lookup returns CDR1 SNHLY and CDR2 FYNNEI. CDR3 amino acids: CASRKGGSSGANVLTF. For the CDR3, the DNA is TGTGCCAGCAGGAAGGGCGGCAGCTCTGGGGCCAACGTCCTGACTTTC.

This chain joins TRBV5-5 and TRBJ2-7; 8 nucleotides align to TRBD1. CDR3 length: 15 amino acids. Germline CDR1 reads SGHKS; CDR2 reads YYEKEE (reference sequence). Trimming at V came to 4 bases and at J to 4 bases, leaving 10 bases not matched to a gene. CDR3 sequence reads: CASSHGRDRLYEQYF. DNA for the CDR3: TGTGCCAGCAGCCATGGCCGGGACAGGCTATACGAGCAGTACTTC.

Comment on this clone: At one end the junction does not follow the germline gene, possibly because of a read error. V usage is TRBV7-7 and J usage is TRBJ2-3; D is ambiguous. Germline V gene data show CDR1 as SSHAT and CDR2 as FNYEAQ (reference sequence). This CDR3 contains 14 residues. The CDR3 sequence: CASSLLGGTDTQYF. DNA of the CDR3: TGTGCTAGCAGCTTATTAGGTGGCACAGATACGCAGTATTTT.